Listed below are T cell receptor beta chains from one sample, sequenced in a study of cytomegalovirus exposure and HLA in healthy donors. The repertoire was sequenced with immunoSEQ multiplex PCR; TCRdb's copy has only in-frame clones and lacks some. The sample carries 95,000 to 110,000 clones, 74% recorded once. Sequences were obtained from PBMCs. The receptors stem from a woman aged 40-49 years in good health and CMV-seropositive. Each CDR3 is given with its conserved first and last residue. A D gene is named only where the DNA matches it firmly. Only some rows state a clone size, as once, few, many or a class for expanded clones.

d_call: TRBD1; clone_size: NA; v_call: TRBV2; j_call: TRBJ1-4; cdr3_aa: CASSGYTGQDDEKLFF; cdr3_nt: TGTGCCAGCAGTGGGTATACGGGACAGGATGATGAAAAACTGTTTTTT
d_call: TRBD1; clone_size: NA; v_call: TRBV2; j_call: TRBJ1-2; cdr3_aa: CASSEQTRDRGLPANYGYTF; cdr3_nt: TGTGCCAGCAGTGAACAAACACGGGACAGGGGGCTACCAGCTAACTATGGCTACACCTTC
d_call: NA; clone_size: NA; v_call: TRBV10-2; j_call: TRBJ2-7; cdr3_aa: CASSEADSYEQYF; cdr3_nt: TGCGCCAGCAGTGAGGCAGACAGTTACGAGCAGTACTTC
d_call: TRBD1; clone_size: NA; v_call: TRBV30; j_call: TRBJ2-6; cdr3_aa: CAFYQTGTGANVLTF; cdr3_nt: TGTGCCTTCTACCAGACAGGGACTGGGGCCAACGTCCTGACTTTC
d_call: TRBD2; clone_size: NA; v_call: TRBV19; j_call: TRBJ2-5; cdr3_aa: CASSLGTSRGETQYF; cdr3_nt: TGTGCCAGTAGTCTCGGGACTAGCCGTGGAGAGACCCAGTACTTC
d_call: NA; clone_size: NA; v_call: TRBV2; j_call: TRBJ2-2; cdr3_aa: CASSAGSANTGELFF; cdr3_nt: TGTGCCAGCAGTGCCGGGTCAGCGAACACCGGGGAGCTGTTTTTT
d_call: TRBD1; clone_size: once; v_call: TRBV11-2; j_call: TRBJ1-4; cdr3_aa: CASSFARGTGNEKLFF; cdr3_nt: TGTGCCAGCAGCTTTGCGCGGGGGACAGGAAATGAAAAACTGTTTTTT
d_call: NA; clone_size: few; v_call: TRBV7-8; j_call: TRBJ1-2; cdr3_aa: CASSFQGSYGYTF; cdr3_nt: TGTGCCAGCAGCTTCCAGGGCTCCTATGGCTACACCTTC
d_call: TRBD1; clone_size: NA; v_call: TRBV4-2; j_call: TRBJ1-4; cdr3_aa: CASSQDPGQGPLSNEKLFF; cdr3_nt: TGTGCCAGCAGCCAAGATCCTGGACAGGGACCCCTCTCTAATGAAAAACTGTTTTTT
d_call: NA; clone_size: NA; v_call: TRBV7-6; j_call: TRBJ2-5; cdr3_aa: CASSLGQFQETQYF; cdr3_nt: TGTGCCAGCAGCTTAGGTCAATTTCAAGAGACCCAGTACTTC
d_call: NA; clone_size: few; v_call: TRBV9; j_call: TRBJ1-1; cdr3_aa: CASSLQRDTEAFF; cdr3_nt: TGTGCCAGCAGCCTACAGCGGGACACTGAAGCTTTCTTT
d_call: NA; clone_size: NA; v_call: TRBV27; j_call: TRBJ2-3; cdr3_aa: CASSSRLLPGGTDTQYF; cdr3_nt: TGTGCCAGCAGTTCACGACTACTACCAGGGGGCACAGATACGCAGTATTTT
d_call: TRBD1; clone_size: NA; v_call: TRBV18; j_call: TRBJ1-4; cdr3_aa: CASSPGQGGEKLFF; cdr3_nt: TGTGCCAGCTCACCAGGACAGGGGGGTGAAAAACTGTTTTTT
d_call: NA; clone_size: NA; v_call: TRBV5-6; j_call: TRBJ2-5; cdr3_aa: CASSFGPPGGLSETQYF; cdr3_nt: TGTGCCAGCAGCTTCGGTCCCCCTGGGGGCCTTTCAGAGACCCAGTACTTC
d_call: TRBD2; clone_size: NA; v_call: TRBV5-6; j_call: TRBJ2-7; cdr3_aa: CASSPPSGEQYF; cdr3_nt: TGTGCCAGCAGCCCTCCTAGCGGAGAGCAGTACTTC
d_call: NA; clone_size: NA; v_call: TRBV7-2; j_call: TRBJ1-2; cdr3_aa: CASSLDTGLDYGYTF; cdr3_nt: TGTGCCAGCAGCTTAGATACAGGGCTGGACTATGGCTACACCTTC
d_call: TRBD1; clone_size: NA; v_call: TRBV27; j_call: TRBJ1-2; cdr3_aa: CASSFLRGNGYTF; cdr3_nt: TGTGCCAGCAGTTTTCTCAGGGGGAATGGCTACACCTTC
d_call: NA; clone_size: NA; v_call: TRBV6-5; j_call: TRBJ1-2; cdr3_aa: CASSYGGGDYGYTF; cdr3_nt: TGTGCCAGCAGTTACGGGGGGGGTGACTATGGCTACACCTTC
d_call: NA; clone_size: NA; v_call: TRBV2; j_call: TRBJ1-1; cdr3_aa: CASRGVGGLSAEAFF; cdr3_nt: TGTGCCAGCAGGGGGGTGGGGGGTTTGAGCGCTGAAGCTTTCTTT
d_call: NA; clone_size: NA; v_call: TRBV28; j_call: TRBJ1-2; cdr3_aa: CASSSESGRGYTF; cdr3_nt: TGTGCCAGCAGCTCCGAGTCTGGGCGTGGCTACACCTTC
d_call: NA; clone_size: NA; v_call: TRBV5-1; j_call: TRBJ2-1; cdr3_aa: CASSDSGSYNEQFF; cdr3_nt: TGCGCCAGCAGTGATTCCGGCTCCTACAATGAGCAGTTCTTC
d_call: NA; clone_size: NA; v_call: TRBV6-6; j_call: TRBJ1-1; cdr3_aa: CASSQGWVVNTEAFF; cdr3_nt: TGTGCCAGCAGTCAGGGTTGGGTGGTGAACACTGAAGCTTTCTTT
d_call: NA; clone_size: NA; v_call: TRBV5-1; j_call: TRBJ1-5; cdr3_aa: CASSPESGVNQPQHF; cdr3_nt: TGCGCCAGCAGCCCGGAGTCCGGGGTCAATCAGCCCCAGCATTTT
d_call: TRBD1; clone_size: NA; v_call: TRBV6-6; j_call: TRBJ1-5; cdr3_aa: CASRRDRRLSNQPQHF; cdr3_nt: TGTGCCAGCAGAAGGGACAGACGTCTAAGCAATCAGCCCCAGCATTTT